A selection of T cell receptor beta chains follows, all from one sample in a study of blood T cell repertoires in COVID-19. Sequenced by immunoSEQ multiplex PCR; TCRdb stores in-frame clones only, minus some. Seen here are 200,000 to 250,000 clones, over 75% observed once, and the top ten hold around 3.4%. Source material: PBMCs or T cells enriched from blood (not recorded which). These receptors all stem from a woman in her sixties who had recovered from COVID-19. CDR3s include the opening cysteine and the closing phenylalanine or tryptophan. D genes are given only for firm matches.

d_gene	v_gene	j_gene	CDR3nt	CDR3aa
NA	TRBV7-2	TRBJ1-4	TGTGCCAGCAGCTTAACCGCCGGACAGTTAAAACTGTTTTTT	CASSLTAGQLKLFF
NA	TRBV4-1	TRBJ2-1	TGCGCCAGCAGCCAATTCCAGGGTGCTTACAATGAGCAGTTCTTC	CASSQFQGAYNEQFF
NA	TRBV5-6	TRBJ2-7	TGTGCCAGCAGCCGGAGACCCCCACCTCCCGAGCAGTACTTC	CASSRRPPPPEQYF
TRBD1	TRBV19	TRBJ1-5	TGTGCCAGTAGTCCCACAGGACAGGGGTACAATCAGCCCCAGCATTTT	CASSPTGQGYNQPQHF
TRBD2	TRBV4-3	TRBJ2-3	TGCGCCAGCAGCCCCGGGACTAGCGGGGGGCTACTCACAGATACGCAGTATTTT	CASSPGTSGGLLTDTQYF
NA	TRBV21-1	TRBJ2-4	TGTGCCAGCAGCCAACCCGGGACTAGCGGAACGACGGGAAAAAAAAACATTCAGTACTTC	CASSQPGTSGTTGKKNIQYF
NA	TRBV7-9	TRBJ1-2	TGTGCCAGCACCTCGGCTCGGCTCGGGGGGTTATATGGCTACACCTTC	CASTSARLGGLYGYTF
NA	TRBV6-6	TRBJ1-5	TGTGCCAGCAGTTATAGTATCGGCAATCAGCCCCAGCATTTT	CASSYSIGNQPQHF
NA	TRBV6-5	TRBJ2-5	TGTGCCAGCAGTTACTTTCTGGGAGGTGAAGAGACCCAGTACTTC	CASSYFLGGEETQYF
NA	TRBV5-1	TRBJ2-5	TGCGCCAGCAGCTTGGGTTCAGGGGCGTGGGAGACCCAGTACTTC	CASSLGSGAWETQYF
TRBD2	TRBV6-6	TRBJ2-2	TGTGCCAGCAGAAAAGCGGGAGGGCACGGGGAGCTGTTTTTT	CASRKAGGHGELFF
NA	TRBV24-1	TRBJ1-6	TGTGCCACCCTTCCCTTCCTTAATAATTCACCCCTCCACTTT	CATLPFLNNSPLHF
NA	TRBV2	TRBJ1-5	TGTGCCAGCAGTGAAGTGCGGGGCCACCAGCCCCAGCATTTT	CASSEVRGHQPQHF
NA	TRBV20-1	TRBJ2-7	TGCAGTGCTAGTCCCCGGTCTTCCAACGAGCAGTACTTC	CSASPRSSNEQYF
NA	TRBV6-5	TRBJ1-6	TGTGCCACCGATGGGCGCAATTCACCCCTCCACTTT	CATDGRNSPLHF
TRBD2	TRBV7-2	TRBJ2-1	TGTGCCAGCAGCCGTTCTGGGCGGGGGGCCATTTATGAGCAGTTCTTC	CASSRSGRGAIYEQFF